This T cell receptor beta chain was captured by sequencing in a study of shared clonotypes between healthy human individuals (dated by TCRdb to the early 2020s). Background on the whole study: The cohort included three men and a couple of women between 18 and 49 years of age. To estimate repertoire size and how much clonotype sharing occurs between individuals, the study deeply sequenced the blood TCR repertoires of roughly 5 healthy adults. Per donor, leukapheresis produced somewhere between about 0.8 and 9.5 billion PBMCs. Libraries were prepared and TCR repertoires were sequenced by different laboratories using diverse techniques, in order to increase sequencing depth and limit assay-specific biases. For each donor, three plates each were used for CD4 naive and CD4 memory, two plates were used for CD8 naive, and one plate was used for CD8 memory. The paper as a whole reports these results and caveats: Pairwise subsampling indicated that sequencing depth was expected to affect the degree of clonotype sharing among donors. Rarefaction of sorted-subset datasets indicated incomplete sequencing despite the large sequencing depth. When several donors were compared, the shared fraction of clonotypes was about 5% for naive CD4, 3% to 4% for naive CD8, roughly 2.5% for memory CD4, and 0.35% to 0.4% for memory CD8. Sampling was limited to blood, and TCR repertoires in tissue likely differ from TCR repertoires in blood. Clonotypes shared by all four sorted-subset donors showed higher generation probabilities than non-shared clonotypes. The genetic and exposure-history diversity represented was limited by the small number of donors. Larger estimated clonotype richness was generally found for naive subsets than for memory subsets.

Worth noting for this clone: No antigen is known for it. Base quality data are lacking; no much larger clone is found one base away. Other nucleotide sequences from this sample produce the same CDR3.

TCR CDR3 regions were amplified from genomic DNA by multiplex PCR using the deep immunoSEQ assay. For each cell subset, the extracted genomic DNA was distributed evenly across all wells of several immunoSEQ 96-well plates, and each plate served as one replicate. For sorted subsets, each replicate PCR was loaded with roughly 200 ng genomic DNA, equivalent to 25,000 to 35,000 T cell genomes. Purified libraries were quantified with a Qubit 3.0 fluorometer, sized on a Bioanalyzer 2100, and re-quantified with the KAPA Library Quantification kit. Every immunoSEQ 96-well plate was sequenced on a separate single-read 150-cycle Illumina NextSeq 550 flow cell. Per the authors' processing: Because the immunoSEQ output held only junctional sequences and lacked quality scores, the filtering could not match the filtering applied to full-length reads. To assign V/J genes and CDR3, sequences were annotated using PyIR, a Python wrapper for IgBLAST v1.9, with IMGT germline references. Reads with weak V/J assignments (E-value above 1e-6), missing CDR3, stop codons, out-of-frame junctions, or ambiguous translated residues were removed. V3J clonotypes were defined as sequences sharing the same inferred V gene, J gene, and CDR3 amino acid sequence. The percentage overlap between two repertoires was calculated by dividing the number of shared unique clonotypes by the size of the smaller repertoire. RTK rarefaction, the Chao1 estimator, and Recon v2.1 estimates of unobserved clonotypes were used to assess repertoire richness. OLGA was used to compute generation probabilities for all TCRbeta clonotypes that the gDNA method yielded from four donors. The table comes from immuneACCESS by way of TCRdb, which keeps in-frame sequences with V and J called. Part of the clones is missing from these tables; in studies checked, under half for an unresolved V gene and the rest for unknown reasons. Clone size and the V and J calls come from that table; the DNA yielded D and trimming. The sample table contains about 2.3 million clones; only one count was recorded for around 90% of them. Around 0.4% of the sample is taken by the ten largest.

The donors were healthy, HIV-negative adults with no recently reported acute infections or vaccinations. Every donor was a Caucasian adult living in Nashville, Tennessee, USA. CD4+ T cells were enriched by magnetic negative selection, after which naive cells were positively selected on CD45RA and the negative fraction was taken as the memory subset. Blood was collected by leukapheresis, and PBMCs were isolated by Ficoll-Histopaque density gradient centrifugation and then cryopreserved in liquid nitrogen vapor phase. Analytical flow cytometry was used to check the purity and quantity of each magnetically sorted T cell population. Genomic DNA was isolated from every sorted fraction and measured by UV absorbance on a Nanodrop 2000c. In the germline V gene, CDR1 corresponds to SGHRS and CDR2 to YFSETQ. The germline ends are 6 bases apart after V is trimmed by 0 bases and J by 6 bases. Including the terminal cysteine and phenylalanine, the CDR3 comprises 13 residues. Only the CDR3 DNA is retained, 39 bases long and in frame from the first base.

The rearrangement joined TRBV5-1 to TRBJ2-2, with the D gene call left open. Source material: naive CD4+ T cells from PBMCs. Interpreted using the paper, the cell subset or site label stands for: CD45RA+ positively selected. This clonotype originated in a man between 18 and 29 years old in good health. Some clones in this sample may be carry-over from other donors' samples. The DNA sequence is given as TGCGCCAGCAGCTTGGTGGTGGCCGGGGAGCTGTTTTTT. This codes for CASSLVVAGELFF.